Each of the 13 T cell receptor beta chains below was sequenced from the same sample in a study of T cell responses to AZD1222 COVID-19 vaccine. Method: immunoSEQ multiplex PCR; TCRdb's copy keeps in-frame clones and lacks some. There are 150,000 or so clones in the sample; more than 85% occur only once, and less than 1.6% lies in the top ten. The sequencing used peripheral blood, collected 28 days after the second AZD1222 dose. These TCRs come from an adult who received the AZD1222 COVID-19 vaccine.

This chain uses TRBV27 with TRBJ2-7; 14 positions match TRBD2. This CDR3 is 14 amino acids long. Losses at the gene ends were 8 bases for V and 2 bases for J; bases not matched to a gene: 2. CDR1 is MNHEY, CDR2 SMNVEV, per germline (reference sequence). This CDR3 is CASRGLAGAYEQYF. DNA for the CDR3: TGTGCCAGCCGGGGACTAGCGGGAGCCTACGAGCAGTACTTC.

V is TRBV5-5 and J is TRBJ1-6, with D uncertain. The V end was cut by 2 bases, the J end by 12 bases, with 18 bases between. This CDR3 spans 15 amino acids. Germline V gene lookup returns CDR1 SGHKS and CDR2 YYEKEE (reference sequence). This CDR3 is CASSFLQIENEPLHF. The CDR3 region has the DNA TGTGCCAGCAGCTTCCTACAGATTGAGAACGAACCCCTCCACTTT.

The V call is TRBV5-4, the J call TRBJ2-7, with TRBD1 as a possible D gene (6 bases). The CDR3 contains 15 residues. CDR1 and CDR2 (germline): SGHNT, YYREEE (reference sequence). V was pared by 3 bases and J by 5 bases, with 18 bases between. CDR3 sequence: CASSSKDRSWDEQYF. The DNA of the CDR3 is TGTGCCAGCAGCTCGAAAGACAGGTCCTGGGACGAGCAGTACTTC.

The V call is TRBV5-6, the J call TRBJ1-5, with 12 bases aligning to TRBD1. CDR1 and CDR2 from the germline V gene are SGHDT and YYEEEE. This CDR3 is 16 amino acids long. After removal of 4 bases from V and 6 bases from J, the junction contained 8 bases not matched to a gene. This CDR3 is CASSNRRDRGRQPQHF. DNA of the CDR3: TGTGCCAGCAGCAACCGCCGGGACAGGGGGCGTCAGCCCCAGCATTTT.

The J gene is TRBJ2-5, the V gene TRBV2; D may match TRBD1 or TRBD2 (5 bases each). The CDR3 covers 16 residues. Trimming stripped 8 bases from V and 5 bases from J, with 24 bases between. Looked up from germline, CDR1 is SNHLY and CDR2 is FYNNEI. CDR3 sequence (DNA): TGTGCCAGCCCCCTCAGCGTGGGGACCCCAGGGGAGACCCAGTACTTC. Its translation is CASPLSVGTPGETQYF.

The chain is built from TRBV28 and TRBJ2-3; 7 bases map to TRBD2. Looked up from germline, CDR1 is MDHEN and CDR2 is SYDVKM. Trimming took 9 bases from V and 2 from J; bases not matched to a gene: 11. The CDR3 length is 15 residues. The CDR3 nucleotides read TGTGCCAGTAGGGAGGGTGGGTTCGACACAGATACGCAGTATTTT. This encodes CASREGGFDTDTQYF.

J is TRBJ2-7 and V is TRBV11-3; D is unresolved. V lost 0 bases to trimming and J lost 0 bases, with 3 bases between them. The CDR3 totals 13 residues. Germline V CDR1 and CDR2: SGHNT, YENEEA. DNA for the CDR3: TGTGCCAGCAGCTTAGATAACTCCTACGAGCAGTACTTC. It codes for CASSLDNSYEQYF.

The chain carries TRBV2 and TRBJ2-1; TRBD1 matches at 8 bases. CDR3 length: 16 residues. The V segment lost 4 bases and the J segment 5 bases; nucleotides outside the gene matches: 10. The germline gives CDR1 SNHLY, CDR2 FYNNEI. The CDR3 spells CASSGTGSVSHNEQFF. In DNA, the CDR3 is TGTGCCAGCAGTGGGACAGGGTCGGTATCGCACAATGAGCAGTTCTTC.

The chain combines TRBV12-3 or TRBV12-4 with TRBJ1-6, with 7 bases fitting TRBD1. This CDR3 has 13 amino acids. The V segment lost 7 bases and the J segment 11 bases; nucleotides outside the gene matches: 8. The DNA of the CDR3 is TGTGCCAGCACCCGGACAGGTGTGGCACCCCTCCACTTT. It yields the protein CASTRTGVAPLHF.

This chain joins TRBV9 and TRBJ2-7; D is undetermined. This CDR3 has 14 amino acids. Germline V gene sequence: CDR1 SGDLS, CDR2 YYNGEE. V was clipped by 0 bases and J by 0 bases, with 7 bases between them. CDR3 loop: CASSVGDASYEQYF. CDR3 nucleotides: TGTGCCAGCAGCGTAGGTGACGCCTCCTACGAGCAGTACTTC.

J is TRBJ1-1 and V is TRBV19, with D maybe TRBD1 (6 bases). The CDR3 extends over 15 amino acids. Germline values: CDR1 LNHDA, CDR2 SQIVND (reference sequence). Between the trimmed V and J ends, which lost 4 bases and 6 bases, there was a span of 18 bases. CDR3 amino acids: CASSTRTAREAEAFF. CDR3 DNA sequence: TGTGCCAGTAGTACCAGGACAGCTCGGGAAGCTGAAGCTTTCTTT.

The rearrangement links TRBV5-1 to TRBJ2-1, with 8 bases that match TRBD1. V was clipped by 5 bases and J by 5 bases; unmatched bases: 9. Germline V gene sequence: CDR1 SGHRS, CDR2 YFSETQ. The CDR3 is made up of 15 amino acids. CDR3 in amino acids: CASRPRYRGDNEQFF. The DNA of the CDR3 is TGCGCCAGCAGACCTCGTTACAGGGGGGACAATGAGCAGTTCTTC.

V gene TRBV7-9 combines with J gene TRBJ2-7, with TRBD1 matching 7 bases. There are 14 residues in the CDR3. Trimming took 5 bases from V and 8 from J; bases not matched to a gene: 12. Germline assignment: CDR1 SEHNR and CDR2 FQNEAQ (reference sequence). DNA for the CDR3: TGTGCCAGCAGCGAAGGGACAGCCGGGATAAAGCAGTACTTC. It translates to CASSEGTAGIKQYF.